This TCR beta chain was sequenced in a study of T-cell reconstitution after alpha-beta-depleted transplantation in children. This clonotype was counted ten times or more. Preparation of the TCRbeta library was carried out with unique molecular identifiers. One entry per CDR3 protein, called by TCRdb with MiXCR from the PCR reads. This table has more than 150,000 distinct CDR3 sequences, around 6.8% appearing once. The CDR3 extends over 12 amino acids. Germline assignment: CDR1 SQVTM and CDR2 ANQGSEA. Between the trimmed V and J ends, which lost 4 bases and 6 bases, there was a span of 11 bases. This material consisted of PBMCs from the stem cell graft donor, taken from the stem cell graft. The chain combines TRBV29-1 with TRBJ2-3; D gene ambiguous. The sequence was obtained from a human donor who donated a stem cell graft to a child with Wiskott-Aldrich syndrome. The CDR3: CSVGTKVDTQYF. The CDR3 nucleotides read TGCAGCGTTGGGACGAAGGTGGATACGCAGTATTTT.